Listed below are T cell receptor beta chains from one sample, sequenced in a study of OX40 agonist ivuxolimab in advanced cancers. Clones were read by immunoSEQ multiplex PCR, and TCRdb kept only the in-frame ones, dropping some. In the table there are roughly 40,000 clones, around 90% of which are singletons. The specimen comprised CD4+ or CD8+ T cells sorted from blood, sampled in a trial of the OX40 agonist ivuxolimab. The source is an adult with an advanced solid tumor such as melanoma, head and neck, liver or kidney cancer. Each CDR3 is given with its conserved first and last residue. The order of the fields is V gene, clone size, D gene, J gene, CDR3 DNA, CDR3 protein. The D gene is left open where the match is weak. The size field is filled for only some rows; it gives once, few, many or a size class.

v_gene: TRBV5-5
abundance: NA
d_gene: TRBD2
j_gene: TRBJ2-7
CDR3nt: TGTGCCAGCAGCACCCACCCCGGGGGGGGCGAGCAGTACTTC
CDR3aa: CASSTHPGGGEQYF

v_gene: TRBV18
abundance: NA
d_gene: NA
j_gene: TRBJ2-3
CDR3nt: TGTGCCAGCTCACCACTACGCGGTGGAATAAGCACAGATACGCAGTATTTT
CDR3aa: CASSPLRGGISTDTQYF

v_gene: TRBV11-2
abundance: NA
d_gene: TRBD1
j_gene: TRBJ1-2
CDR3nt: TGTGCCAGCAGCCGGGGGACAGTCAACTATGGCTACACCTTC
CDR3aa: CASSRGTVNYGYTF

v_gene: TRBV15
abundance: NA
d_gene: TRBD2
j_gene: TRBJ2-2
CDR3nt: TGTGCCACCAGCACGACTAGCGATAACACCGGGGAGCTGTTTTTT
CDR3aa: CATSTTSDNTGELFF

v_gene: TRBV28
abundance: once
d_gene: TRBD1
j_gene: TRBJ2-2
CDR3nt: TGTGCCAGTAAGGTGTCAGGGGGCCCCGGGGAGCTGTTTTTT
CDR3aa: CASKVSGGPGELFF

v_gene: TRBV23-1
abundance: NA
d_gene: NA
j_gene: TRBJ2-3
CDR3nt: TGCGCCAGCAGTCAATTTCCCCCCAGCACAGATACGCAGTATTTT
CDR3aa: CASSQFPPSTDTQYF

v_gene: TRBV4-1
abundance: NA
d_gene: NA
j_gene: TRBJ2-7
CDR3nt: TGCGCCAGCAGCCGACTTAGGGCAGGCGACGAGCAGTACTTC
CDR3aa: CASSRLRAGDEQYF

v_gene: TRBV11-2
abundance: NA
d_gene: NA
j_gene: TRBJ2-3
CDR3nt: TGTGCCAGCAGCCAAACCTACCGAGGCCGTAGGCGTAGCACAGATACGCAGTATTTT
CDR3aa: CASSQTYRGRRRSTDTQYF

v_gene: TRBV27
abundance: once
d_gene: TRBD1
j_gene: TRBJ1-5
CDR3nt: TGTGCCAGCAGTTTGTTCTTCGGACAGGGGTACCTCAATCAGCCCCAGCATTTT
CDR3aa: CASSLFFGQGYLNQPQHF

v_gene: TRBV2
abundance: NA
d_gene: TRBD2
j_gene: TRBJ2-1
CDR3nt: TGTGCCAGCAGTGACCAAGGACTAGCGGTATCAAATGAGCAGTTCTTC
CDR3aa: CASSDQGLAVSNEQFF

v_gene: TRBV7-9
abundance: NA
d_gene: NA
j_gene: TRBJ2-1
CDR3nt: TGTGCCAGCAGCTTAGCGCTTGGGGGTTGGGACAATGAGCAGTTCTTC
CDR3aa: CASSLALGGWDNEQFF

v_gene: TRBV7-3
abundance: NA
d_gene: TRBD2
j_gene: TRBJ2-1
CDR3nt: TGTGCCAGCAGCTCCGGACTAGCGGGACGGAACAATGAGCAGTTCTTC
CDR3aa: CASSSGLAGRNNEQFF

v_gene: TRBV19
abundance: NA
d_gene: NA
j_gene: TRBJ1-1
CDR3nt: TGTGCCAGTAGTATAGATGGGGGGAACACTGAAGCTTTCTTT
CDR3aa: CASSIDGGNTEAFF

v_gene: TRBV5-4
abundance: NA
d_gene: TRBD1
j_gene: TRBJ1-2
CDR3nt: TGTGCCAGCAGCCTCCCCCTGGCCGGGACAGGGGATGGCTACACCTTC
CDR3aa: CASSLPLAGTGDGYTF

v_gene: TRBV9
abundance: NA
d_gene: TRBD1
j_gene: TRBJ2-1
CDR3nt: TGTGCCAGCAGCGTCGCCGGGACAGGGGGCGGTGAGCAGTTCTTC
CDR3aa: CASSVAGTGGGEQFF

v_gene: TRBV28
abundance: NA
d_gene: TRBD2
j_gene: TRBJ2-5
CDR3nt: TGTGCCAGCAGTAATAGCGGGAGGAGAGAGACCCAGTACTTC
CDR3aa: CASSNSGRRETQYF

v_gene: TRBV9
abundance: NA
d_gene: NA
j_gene: TRBJ2-2
CDR3nt: TGTGCCAGCAGCGTTAGGACAGCGGCGGGGGAGCTGTTTTTT
CDR3aa: CASSVRTAAGELFF

v_gene: TRBV5-4
abundance: NA
d_gene: NA
j_gene: TRBJ2-3
CDR3nt: TGTGCCAGCAGCTTTAAAGGAGCAGATACGCAGTATTTT
CDR3aa: CASSFKGADTQYF

v_gene: TRBV9
abundance: NA
d_gene: NA
j_gene: TRBJ2-7
CDR3nt: TGTGCCAGCAGCCGAGACTTAGCCGACGAGCAGTACTTC
CDR3aa: CASSRDLADEQYF

v_gene: TRBV5-8
abundance: NA
d_gene: NA
j_gene: TRBJ2-1
CDR3nt: TGTGCCAGCAGCCGCCCCGGACACCACTACAATGAGCAGTTCTTC
CDR3aa: CASSRPGHHYNEQFF

v_gene: TRBV28
abundance: once
d_gene: NA
j_gene: TRBJ1-2
CDR3nt: TGTGCCAGCCGTTCGCCACGGAGGTTTTGGAACTATGGCTACACCTTC
CDR3aa: CASRSPRRFWNYGYTF

v_gene: TRBV5-1
abundance: NA
d_gene: NA
j_gene: TRBJ2-7
CDR3nt: TGCGCCAGCCCGGGCCAGGGTGCCCCCTCCTACGAGCAGTACTTC
CDR3aa: CASPGQGAPSYEQYF

v_gene: TRBV28
abundance: NA
d_gene: NA
j_gene: TRBJ2-4
CDR3nt: TGTGCCAGCAGCCAGGACAGAATCAAAAACATTCAGTACTTC
CDR3aa: CASSQDRIKNIQYF

v_gene: TRBV30
abundance: NA
d_gene: NA
j_gene: TRBJ2-4
CDR3nt: TGTGCCTTGACAGCTTTAGCCAAAAACATTCAGTACTTC
CDR3aa: CALTALAKNIQYF

v_gene: TRBV28
abundance: few
d_gene: TRBD1
j_gene: TRBJ2-7
CDR3nt: TGTGCCAGCACCTTCGTGACAGGGGCCTCCTACGAGCAGTACTTC
CDR3aa: CASTFVTGASYEQYF